Given below is one T cell receptor (beta chain) in context. Its antigen is not identified. Germline-derived CDR1 and CDR2 are KGHSH and LQKENI. This CDR3 contains 14 residues. Trimming took 8 bases from V and 4 from J; bases not matched to a gene: 5. As to time point: patch test 1, 2 weeks after DPC sensitization. Treatment of the sample: therapeutic diphenylcyclopropenone sensitization with weekly scalp DPC. Suited to DPC and affected by alopecia, the donors ranged from 18 to 70 years old. The starting material, unfractionated whole blood, was used for total RNA extraction. The sample originates from a study of human T cells and chemical hapten exposure. Overall study context: Slight differences in pooled library volume were the main source of varying TCR yields across samples.

TCRdb called the RACE reads again in MiXCR, with one record for every CDR3 protein. Of about 99,000 distinct CDR3 sequences listed, 12% were seen once; the top ten hold 2% to 2.5%. General observations from the study: There was no change with DPC sensitization in TCRs above 1 in 1000 frequency.

The specimen was whole blood, collected in connection with sensitization to the hapten diphenylcyclopropenone (DPC). This receptor was taken from a woman between 40 and 50 years old with alopecia areata. Some clones in this sample may be carry-over from other donors' samples. The genes are TRBV18 and TRBJ1-5; 10 bases map to TRBD1. CDR3 in DNA: TGTGCCAGCAGCCCGGGACAGGGGAATCAGCCCCAGCATTTT. Encoded protein: CASSPGQGNQPQHF.